These 20 T cell receptor beta chains originate from one sample sequenced in a study of T cells in Graves' hyperthyroidism and ophthalmopathy. RNA transcripts yielded amplified TCR beta CDR3 regions. Researchers ran a first-round RT-PCR on the TCR CDR3 using the HTBI primer set. MiXCR, run by TCRdb on the multiplex PCR reads, gives a single entry per CDR3 protein. The sample yields about 400,000 distinct CDR3 sequences, 14% to 15% seen once. Input material: blood. Receptor source: a woman aged 30 to 39 with Graves' hyperthyroidism.

This chain connects TRBV19 to TRBJ2-7; 14 bases align to TRBD2. CDR1 LNHDA and CDR2 SQIVND come from the germline V gene (reference sequence). The CDR3 covers 19 residues. J gave up 3 bases and V 7 bases, and 17 bases lay outside the gene matches. The CDR3 DNA reads as TGTGCCAGTACCAAACACCCTCCGGGACTAGCGGGAGATGTCTACGAGCAGTACTTC. It specifies CASTKHPPGLAGDVYEQYF.

The table lists this clonotype with many counts. J is TRBJ2-7 and V is TRBV18; 7 positions match TRBD1. CDR1 and CDR2 from the germline V gene are KGHSH and LQKENI. V lost 6 bases to trimming and J lost 6 bases; unmatched junction nucleotides: 8. This CDR3 is built from 13 residues. DNA of the CDR3: TGTGCCAGCTCGTACGGGACAGATCTCGAGCAGTACTTC. Translating gives CASSYGTDLEQYF.

This clonotype has at least ten counts. This chain connects TRBV6-1 to TRBJ2-3; D perhaps matches TRBD2 (6 bases). V was shortened by 8 bases and J by 0 bases, with 12 bases between the two germline ends. Germline V gene sequence: CDR1 MNHNS, CDR2 SASEGT. The CDR3 is 14 amino acids. The CDR3 nucleotides are TGTGCCAGCGGAACGGGACTCAGCACAGATACGCAGTATTTT. It encodes CASGTGLSTDTQYF.

This clonotype was observed a few times. The chain uses TRBV5-6 and TRBJ2-7, with a tentative D call TRBD1 (5 bases). Trimming cost V 3 bases and J 2 bases, with 9 bases left between them. The germline CDR1 and CDR2 sequences are SGHDT and YYEEEE. CDR3 length equals 13 residues. The CDR3 DNA is TGTGCCAGCAGCTGGGCAGGGCCCTACGAGCAGTACTTC. Protein: CASSWAGPYEQYF.

The gene calls are TRBV5-1 and TRBJ2-5; D gene ambiguous. The ends were cut back, 0 bases at V and 2 bases at J, with 11 bases in the middle. This CDR3 has 15 residues. Germline V gene data show CDR1 as SGHRS and CDR2 as YFSETQ. For the CDR3, the DNA is TGCGCCAGCAGCTTGGGTGGGTCCCGACAAGAGACCCAGTACTTC. Translating it yields CASSLGGSRQETQYF.

This clonotype was observed many times. The chain is built from TRBV3-1 and TRBJ2-7; the D is unclear. The V gene lost 6 bases and the J gene lost 3 bases, with 12 bases spanning the gap. The V gene's germline CDR1 is LGHDT and CDR2 YNNKEL (reference sequence). This CDR3 contains 13 residues. For the CDR3, the DNA is TGTGCCAGCAGTCAAAACCTGGACTACGAGCAGTACTTC. This translates into CASSQNLDYEQYF.

J is TRBJ1-2 and V is TRBV20-1; TRBD1 agrees at 7 bases. This CDR3 has 11 residues. The junction had 2 bases not matched to a gene; V was cut back by 6 bases and J by 4 bases. Per germline, CDR1 DFQATT and CDR2 SNEGSKA (reference sequence). As DNA, the CDR3 is TGCAGTGCAGACAGGGCCTATGGCTACACCTTC. It translates to CSADRAYGYTF.

The sample holds a few counts of this clonotype. The J gene is TRBJ2-5, the V gene TRBV7-7; 12 bases map to TRBD2. Germline CDR1 is SSHAT and CDR2 is FNYEAQ (reference sequence). J was trimmed by 1 base and V by 5 bases; bases with no gene match: 5. The CDR3 has 16 residues. CDR3 region: CASSLLTSGSQETQYF. The CDR3 DNA is TGTGCCAGCAGCCTATTGACTAGCGGGAGCCAAGAGACCCAGTACTTC.

This clonotype was observed at least ten times. J is TRBJ2-5 and V is TRBV30, with D possibly being TRBD1 (6 bases). The germline V gene encodes CDR1 GTSNPN and CDR2 SVGIG (reference sequence). Trimming removed 0 bases at V and 2 bases at J, with 13 bases between. The CDR3 runs 15 residues. CDR3 coding DNA: TGTGCCTGGAGTGTAGCAGGGGTTAGACAAGAGACCCAGTACTTC. As protein: CAWSVAGVRQETQYF.

The chain recombines TRBV28 with TRBJ2-7; the match to TRBD1 covers 9 bases. Per the germline V gene, CDR1 is MDHEN and CDR2 is SYDVKM. This CDR3 contains 15 residues. V lost 10 bases to trimming and J lost 6 bases; unmatched junction nucleotides: 16. CDR3 sequence: CATMTRDRDLFEQYF. The DNA of the CDR3 is TGTGCCACCATGACCAGGGACAGGGATTTATTCGAGCAGTACTTC.

This clonotype was counted only a few times. The chain joins TRBV6-5 to TRBJ2-1; no reliable D call. Per germline, CDR1 MNHEY and CDR2 SVGAGI. CDR3 length equals 12 residues. V gave up 2 bases and J gave up 5 bases, with 4 bases separating them. This chain's CDR3 is CASSYRDNEQFF. In DNA, the CDR3 is TGTGCCAGCAGTTACAGGGACAATGAGCAGTTCTTC.

This clonotype was counted ten times or more. The V and J genes are TRBV2 and TRBJ2-1; 9 bases match TRBD2. CDR1 is SNHLY and CDR2 is FYNNEI in the germline V gene. Losses at the gene ends were 7 bases for V and 0 bases for J; bases not matched to a gene: 1. This CDR3 has 14 residues. The CDR3 bases are TGTGCCAGCAATAGCGGGAGCTCCTACAATGAGCAGTTCTTC. This translates into CASNSGSSYNEQFF.

The rearrangement joins TRBV9 to TRBJ1-4; the match to TRBD1 covers 8 bases. CDR3 size: 15 residues. V lost 4 bases to trimming and J lost 6 bases; unmatched junction nucleotides: 8. Germline V gene sequence: CDR1 SGDLS, CDR2 YYNGEE. The CDR3 bases are TGTGCCAGCAGCCCATCGACAGGGGAGGATGAAAAACTGTTTTTT. It encodes CASSPSTGEDEKLFF.

This clonotype was found many times. This chain connects TRBV12-3 or TRBV12-4 to TRBJ2-5; weak D call: TRBD2 (6 bases). The V and J ends lost 7 bases and 1 base respectively, with 13 bases between them. The CDR3 is 14 residues long. The CDR3 here is CASKRALGQETQYF. Written as DNA, the CDR3 is TGTGCCAGCAAGCGGGCCCTAGGCCAAGAGACCCAGTACTTC.

This rearrangement joins TRBV7-3 to TRBJ2-3, with a tentative D call TRBD2 (6 bases). The germline V gene encodes CDR1 SGHTA and CDR2 FQGTGA. Trimming left V 5 bases short and J 4 bases short, with 16 bases between. This CDR3 region has 15 residues. CDR3 loop: CASSVAGGHPDTQYF. The CDR3 DNA reads as TGTGCCAGCAGCGTGGCAGGAGGGCACCCAGATACGCAGTATTTT.

This clonotype was seen at least ten times. This rearrangement joins TRBV12-3 or TRBV12-4 to TRBJ1-5; no clear D. This CDR3 has 14 amino acids. V was cut by 4 bases and J by 4 bases, with 11 bases left in between. As DNA, the CDR3 is TGTGCCAGCAGTTCAGGAGGGTTGAATCAGCCCCAGCATTTT. It specifies CASSSGGLNQPQHF.

The CDR3 reads CASSLAAFPDTEAFF. Written as DNA, the CDR3 is TGTGCCAGCAGCTTAGCTGCATTCCCCGACACTGAAGCTTTCTTT. The genes are TRBV11-2 and TRBJ1-1; no firm D call. Germline lookup yields CDR1 SGHAT and CDR2 FQNNGV. The CDR3 length is 15 residues. V lost 1 base and J lost 3, with 12 bases in between.

In its sample, this clonotype was seen many times. The J gene is TRBJ2-3, the V gene TRBV7-9; a weak D match, TRBD2 (5 bases). CDR1 SEHNR and CDR2 FQNEAQ come from the germline V gene (reference sequence). V was clipped by 11 bases and J by 5 bases, with 14 bases between them. CDR3 length: 12 amino acids. The CDR3 is CAARASGDTQYF. The DNA of the CDR3 is TGTGCCGCCCGAGCAAGCGGAGATACGCAGTATTTT.

This clonotype was counted ten times or more. The chain carries TRBV20-1 and TRBJ1-2; D may be TRBD1 (6 bases). V was trimmed by 7 bases and J by 8 bases, leaving 17 bases between them. CDR3 size: 12 residues. CDR1 DFQATT and CDR2 SNEGSKA come from the germline V gene (reference sequence). The CDR3 protein is CSVHRPGEGYTF. In DNA, the CDR3 is TGCAGTGTCCACCGGCCAGGGGAAGGCTACACCTTC.

The chain carries TRBV9 and TRBJ2-2; perhaps TRBD1 as D (6 bases). Germline CDR1 is SGDLS and CDR2 is YYNGEE. The CDR3 is 15 residues long. Trimming removed 3 bases at V and 9 bases at J, with 18 bases between. DNA of the CDR3: TGTGCCAGCAGCGAGAGTCCACAGGGATTCAGGGAGCTGTTTTTT. As protein: CASSESPQGFRELFF.